These 19 T cell receptor beta chains were all obtained from the same sample, sequenced in a study of blood T cell repertoires in COVID-19. The protocol was immunoSEQ multiplex PCR, while the TCRdb copy is restricted to in-frame clones and leaves out a portion. The table includes roughly 120,000 clones, around 80% detected once. Material: peripheral blood. Receptors originate from a man between 65 and 85 years old with active or convalescent COVID-19.

This clone has more than one count but fewer than ten. The chain is built from TRBV6-5 and TRBJ1-2; 7 positions agree with TRBD1. J gave up 7 bases and V 5 bases, and 13 bases lay outside the gene matches. Germline V gene lookup returns CDR1 MNHEY and CDR2 SVGAGI. This CDR3 contains 15 residues. The CDR3 sequence: CASSPRDRVRAGYTF. CDR3 bases: TGTGCCAGCAGTCCACGAGACAGGGTTAGGGCTGGCTACACCTTC.

V usage is TRBV6-1 and J usage is TRBJ2-7; 9 bases align to TRBD2. Losses at the gene ends were 0 bases for V and 3 bases for J; bases not matched to a gene: 9. Germline CDR1 is MNHNS and CDR2 is SASEGT. The CDR3 spans 17 residues. This CDR3 is CASSEAPWAGGIYEQYF. DNA for the CDR3: TGTGCCAGCAGTGAAGCGCCTTGGGCGGGAGGGATCTACGAGCAGTACTTC.

The chain carries TRBV27 and TRBJ1-6; possibly TRBD1 for D (6 bases). Trimming cost V 7 bases and J 7 bases, with 14 bases left between them. Germline CDR1 MNHEY, CDR2 SMNVEV (reference sequence). The CDR3 covers 14 residues. The CDR3 loop is CASKTGKVNSPLHF. In DNA form, the CDR3 reads TGTGCCAGCAAAACAGGGAAGGTGAATTCACCCCTCCACTTT.

CDR3 nucleotide sequence: TGTGCCAGCAGCCCCTCTGTAGCGGGGGTTTACAATGAGCAGTTCTTC. Its protein is CASSPSVAGVYNEQFF. The chain uses TRBV9 and TRBJ2-1, with 9 bases identical to TRBD2. Germline loops: CDR1 SGDLS, CDR2 YYNGEE. CDR3 size: 16 residues. With 4 bases clipped from V and 4 bases from J, the junction kept 9 bases outside the gene matches.

This clone was counted between two and nine times. The chain carries TRBV14 and TRBJ2-2; D may be TRBD2 (5 bases). The CDR3 has 14 amino acids. CDR1 SGHDN and CDR2 FVKESK come from the germline V gene. The ends were cut back, 4 bases at V and 5 bases at J, with 11 bases in the middle. The CDR3 region is CASSPRRKTGELFF. Written as DNA, the CDR3 is TGTGCCAGCAGCCCAAGGAGGAAAACCGGGGAGCTGTTTTTT.

This sequence joins TRBV9 and TRBJ2-1; 7 bases align to TRBD2. The ends lost 2 bases at V and 8 bases at J; junction bases unmatched: 4. The CDR3 sequence is 13 residues long. Germline-derived CDR1 and CDR2 are SGDLS and YYNGEE. CDR3 coding DNA: TGTGCCAGCAGCGTTACTAGCGTGGATGAGCAGTTCTTC. As protein: CASSVTSVDEQFF.

This rearrangement joins TRBV11-3 to TRBJ2-7, with D possibly being TRBD2 (5 bases). Germline V gives CDR1 SGHNT, CDR2 YENEEA. CDR3 length: 12 amino acids. V gave up 5 bases and J gave up 3 bases, with 8 bases separating them. CDR3 protein: CASSGLDYEQYF. The CDR3 DNA reads as TGTGCCAGCAGCGGACTGGACTACGAGCAGTACTTC.

For the CDR3, the DNA is TGTGCCACCAGTGAACTAGCGGGATACCAAGAGACCCAGTACTTC. It is translated as CATSELAGYQETQYF. The chain recombines TRBV24-1 with TRBJ2-5; TRBD2 agrees at 10 bases. CDR3 length: 15 amino acids. V shed 4 bases and J 0 bases; nucleotides not matched to a gene: 1. Germline V gives CDR1 KGHDR, CDR2 SFDVKD.

The chain employs TRBV6-2 or TRBV6-3 and TRBJ2-5; possible D gene TRBD2, 5 bases. The CDR3 spans 14 residues. V was shortened by 2 bases and J by 7 bases, with 14 bases between the two germline ends. Germline assignment: CDR1 MNHEY and CDR2 SVGEGT. CDR3 nucleotides: TGTGCCAGCAGTTACCCGGACCATGAGGGGACCCAGTACTTC. Translating gives CASSYPDHEGTQYF.

The CDR3 bases are TGTGCCAGCAGCCAAGGGGGAGGGTCACGGACCCAGTACTTC. It codes for CASSQGGGSRTQYF. This chain joins TRBV14 and TRBJ2-5; the match to TRBD2 covers 7 bases. The CDR3 has 14 amino acids. Losses at the gene ends were 1 base for V and 7 bases for J; bases not matched to a gene: 6. CDR1 is SGHDN, CDR2 FVKESK, per germline.

The chain couples TRBV5-5 to TRBJ2-7, with D unresolved. Trimming cost V 1 base and J 6 bases, with 8 bases left between them. This CDR3 is 12 amino acids long. Germline CDR1 is SGHKS and CDR2 is YYEKEE (reference sequence). The CDR3 sequence is CASSLTGSEQYF. Written as DNA, the CDR3 is TGTGCCAGCAGCTTGACGGGTTCCGAGCAGTACTTC.

V gene TRBV7-8 combines with J gene TRBJ2-2; D is undetermined. Trimming left V 2 bases short and J 1 base short, with 5 bases between. The CDR3 is made up of 14 amino acids. Germline values: CDR1 SGHVS, CDR2 FQNEAQ. CDR3 in DNA: TGTGCCAGCAGCTTAACAGAGAACACCGGGGAGCTGTTTTTT. Its translation is CASSLTENTGELFF.

In its sample, this clone was seen once. The chain joins TRBV5-1 to TRBJ1-2; 11 positions match TRBD1. The trim removed 4 bases at V and 8 bases at J, leaving 7 bases unmatched. CDR1 and CDR2 (germline): SGHRS, YFSETQ. The CDR3 is 14 amino acids. CDR3 nucleotides: TGCGCCAGCAGCGACGGGACAGGGGGACGCGGCTACACCTTC. It specifies CASSDGTGGRGYTF.

The rearrangement links TRBV28 to TRBJ2-7; 8 bases line up with TRBD1. Germline CDR1 reads MDHEN; CDR2 reads SYDVKM. Losses at the gene ends were 4 bases for V and 2 bases for J; bases not matched to a gene: 4. This CDR3 is built from 14 residues. The CDR3 spells CASSSPTGAYEQYF. The CDR3 region has the DNA TGTGCCAGCAGTTCCCCGACAGGGGCCTACGAGCAGTACTTC.

This chain joins TRBV10-3 and TRBJ1-2; D uncertain. The V gene's germline CDR1 is ENHRY and CDR2 SYGVKD. CDR3 size: 15 residues. V was clipped by 0 bases and J by 4 bases, with 12 bases between them. Here the CDR3 reads CAISESSGRSYGYTF. The CDR3 DNA follows: TGTGCCATCAGTGAGTCGAGTGGGCGCAGCTATGGCTACACCTTC.

The gene calls are TRBV5-5 and TRBJ2-5; 9 nucleotides agree with TRBD1. V was pared by 10 bases and J by 7 bases, with 17 bases of the junction left unmatched. This CDR3 has 15 amino acids. Germline V gene lookup returns CDR1 SGHKS and CDR2 YYEKEE (reference sequence). The CDR3 region has the DNA TGTGCCTCACGATCTGACGGGACAGGGATTGGGACCCAGTACTTC. As protein: CASRSDGTGIGTQYF.

This sequence joins TRBV6-1 and TRBJ2-7, with TRBD2 as a possible D gene (7 bases). Trimming shortened V by 1 base and J by 4 bases, and 11 bases separated the two germline ends. The CDR3 totals 14 residues. Germline CDR1 and CDR2: MNHNS and SASEGT. This chain's CDR3 is CASSEVGGAYEQYF. The CDR3 nucleotides are TGTGCCAGCAGTGAAGTTGGGGGGGCTTACGAGCAGTACTTC.

The J gene is TRBJ1-5, the V gene TRBV24-1, with a possible D match to TRBD1 (5 bases). V was trimmed by 2 bases and J by 7 bases, leaving 8 bases between them. The germline gives CDR1 KGHDR, CDR2 SFDVKD. CDR3 size: 13 residues. The CDR3 loop is CATSDSGLQPQHF. The CDR3 DNA reads TGTGCCACCAGTGATTCAGGGTTACAGCCCCAGCATTTT.

The chain combines TRBV30 with TRBJ1-3; D is unresolved. Germline lookup yields CDR1 GTSNPN and CDR2 SVGIG (reference sequence). The CDR3 contains 14 residues. V lost 4 bases, J lost 2 bases, and 12 bases lay in between. CDR3 nucleotides: TGTGCCTGGAATGAGGCCATGACTGGAAACACCATATATTTT. Translation: CAWNEAMTGNTIYF.